The 22 T cell receptor beta chains below come from one sample, sequenced in a study of T cells in Graves' hyperthyroidism and ophthalmopathy (dated by TCRdb to about 2019). To prepare the library, multiplex PCR was applied. Instrument used: Illumina HiSeq 2000. The TCR beta CDR3 regions were amplified from the RNA transcripts. The first round of RT-PCR for the TCR CDR3 was performed with the HTBI primer set and the Qiagen OneStep RT-PCR kit. TCRdb reprocessed the public reads (quality trimming at Q25 with fastp, clone calling with MiXCR) and kept in-frame beta chains. For every CDR3 protein sequence, its rows merge into one entry that carries the most common genes and DNA. This sample has about half a million distinct CDR3 sequences in its table, and around a quarter of those were observed once. The ten largest clones represent around 11% of the sample. The sample was blood. The receptors were gathered from a woman in her thirties with Graves' ophthalmopathy.

This clonotype was recorded at least ten times. This sequence joins TRBV7-8 and TRBJ1-3, with D tentatively TRBD1 (6 bases). The CDR3 covers 11 residues. CDR1 is SGHVS, CDR2 FQNEAQ, per germline. Trimming cost V 1 base and J 12 bases, with 7 bases left between them. The CDR3 is CASSLGGLIYF. The CDR3 coding sequence is TGTGCCAGCAGCTTAGGGGGGCTCATATATTTT.

The chain couples TRBV2 to TRBJ2-7, with unresolved D. Germline CDR1 SNHLY, CDR2 FYNNEI. The CDR3 is made up of 16 amino acids. The V end lost 0 bases, the J end lost 0 bases, and 12 bases lay between the germline ends. The CDR3: CASSEALFPYSYEQYF. DNA of the CDR3: TGTGCCAGCAGTGAAGCGCTGTTTCCCTACTCCTACGAGCAGTACTTC.

The chain carries TRBV7-9 and TRBJ1-2; D not certain. This CDR3 has 14 residues. CDR1 is SEHNR, CDR2 FQNEAQ, per germline (reference sequence). The V end was cut by 1 base, the J end by 4 bases, with 10 bases between. CDR3 DNA sequence: TGTGCCAGCAGCTTAGATCTGGACTTCTATGGCTACACCTTC. Translating gives CASSLDLDFYGYTF.

This clonotype was detected many times. The V call is TRBV4-1, the J call TRBJ2-7; 9 nucleotides match TRBD2. The ends lost 5 bases at V and 3 bases at J; junction bases unmatched: 14. The CDR3 loop spans 17 amino acids. CDR1 MGHRA and CDR2 YSYEKL come from the germline V gene. The CDR3 coding sequence is TGCGCCAGCAGCGGTAGCGGGGGCCCCTCCTTATTCTACGAGCAGTACTTC. This gives the protein CASSGSGGPSLFYEQYF.

The sample holds many counts of this clonotype. The J gene is TRBJ1-1, the V gene TRBV12-3 or TRBV12-4; D ambiguous. This CDR3 is built from 15 residues. The V end was cut by 1 base, the J end by 4 bases, with 13 bases between. CDR3 in DNA: TGTGCCAGCAGTTTAGAGCCGGGGTGGGGCACTGAAGCTTTCTTT. This codes for CASSLEPGWGTEAFF.

The chain uses TRBV7-9 and TRBJ1-3; no clear D. Germline V gives CDR1 SEHNR, CDR2 FQNEAQ (reference sequence). The CDR3 has 15 amino acids. Trimming removed 0 bases at V and 2 bases at J, with 8 bases between. CDR3 in amino acids: CASSLASSTGNTIYF. The CDR3 DNA reads as TGTGCCAGCAGCTTAGCTAGTAGCACTGGAAACACCATATATTTT.

The chain carries TRBV11-2 and TRBJ1-1; D ambiguous. The CDR3 is 17 residues long. The ends were cut back, 5 bases at V and 0 bases at J, with 19 bases in the middle. In germline, CDR1 is SGHAT, CDR2 FQNNGV. The CDR3 spells CASSGRSGGYMNTEAFF. The CDR3 bases are TGTGCCAGCAGCGGTCGAAGCGGAGGGTACATGAACACTGAAGCTTTCTTT.

This clonotype has at least ten counts. Because it lacks the conserved phenylalanine or tryptophan at the end, this CDR3 is likely a read error. V and J are TRBV4-2 and TRBJ2-5; 7 bases align to TRBD1. V shed 3 bases and J 4 bases; nucleotides not matched to a gene: 2. Germline assignment: CDR1 LGHNA and CDR2 YNFKEQ. This CDR3 contains 13 residues. The chain's CDR3 is CASSHTGAETQYL. The DNA of the CDR3 is TGTGCCAGCAGCCACACAGGGGCAGAGACCCAGTACCTC.

This chain connects TRBV12-3 or TRBV12-4 to TRBJ2-7; D gene uncertain. Judging by the DNA end, TRBJ2-5 fits better; the J call may be wrong. This CDR3 contains 14 residues. This chain's CDR3 is CATASSRVGETQYF. The CDR3 DNA follows: TGTGCCACCGCTTCCAGTAGGGTCGGAGAGACCCAGTACTTC.

The J gene is TRBJ1-1, the V gene TRBV19; D not certain. The CDR3 runs 14 residues. V gave up 3 bases and J gave up 1 base, with 9 bases separating them. Looked up from germline, CDR1 is LNHDA and CDR2 is SQIVND (reference sequence). CDR3 loop: CASSIRGPNTEAFF. CDR3 bases: TGTGCCAGTAGTATTCGTGGACCGAACACTGAAGCTTTCTTT.

V usage is TRBV4-1 and J usage is TRBJ1-1; TRBD1 agrees at 10 bases. Germline values: CDR1 MGHRA, CDR2 YSYEKL. The CDR3 has 14 residues. Losses at the gene ends were 1 base for V and 7 bases for J; bases not matched to a gene: 3. The CDR3 DNA sequence: TGCGCCAGCAGCCAAGTGGGACAGGGGAATGAAGCTTTCTTT. It is translated as CASSQVGQGNEAFF.

V usage is TRBV28 and J usage is TRBJ2-7, with 8 bases aligning to TRBD2. The CDR3 consists of 14 residues. V shed 6 bases, J shed 0 bases, and the junction held 4 bases outside the gene matches. Germline values: CDR1 MDHEN, CDR2 SYDVKM. DNA of the CDR3: TGTGCCAGCAGCTACGGGAGGGACTCCTACGAGCAGTACTTC. Protein product: CASSYGRDSYEQYF. Full variable domain (remainder filled in from reference TRBV28 and TRBJ2-7): DVKVTQSSRYLVKRTGEKVFLECVQDMDHENMFWYRQDPGLGLRLIYFSYDVKMKEKGDIPEGYSVSREKKERFSLILESASTNQTSMYLCASSYGRDSYEQYFGPGTRLTVT.

In this sample, this clonotype turned up a few times. The chain couples TRBV28 to TRBJ1-2; D may be TRBD1 (6 bases). Germline V gene data show CDR1 as MDHEN and CDR2 as SYDVKM. V was trimmed by 2 bases and J by 9 bases, leaving 10 bases between them. The CDR3 loop spans 12 amino acids. DNA of the CDR3: TGTGCCAGCAGTTTAAGGGGGATGAGCTACACCTTC. This encodes CASSLRGMSYTF.

This clonotype appeared many times. The chain uses TRBV9 and TRBJ2-5; D is possibly TRBD1 or TRBD2 (6 bases each). Trimming pared 3 bases from V and 5 bases from J, leaving 17 bases between. Germline V lookup: CDR1 SGDLS, CDR2 YYNGEE. This CDR3 has 15 amino acids. The CDR3 loop is CASSAAVGAGETQYF. DNA of the CDR3: TGTGCCAGCAGCGCCGCCGTGGGGGCGGGGGAGACCCAGTACTTC. Full variable domain (missing parts from reference TRBV9 and TRBJ2-5): DSGVTQTPKHLITATGQRVTLRCSPRSGDLSVYWYQQSLDQGLQFLIQYYNGEERAKGNILERFSAQQFPDLHSELNLSSLELGDSALYFCASSAAVGAGETQYFGPGTRLLVL.

This clonotype has ten or more counts. The chain uses TRBV5-1 and TRBJ1-1; D is uncertain. Germline CDR1 reads SGHRS; CDR2 reads YFSETQ. The CDR3 sequence is 15 residues long. V gave up 4 bases and J gave up 3 bases, with 16 bases separating them. In nucleotides, the CDR3 is TGCGCCAGCAGCGACGCTAAGTATCGGGACACTGAAGCTTTCTTT. This sequence encodes CASSDAKYRDTEAFF.

This clonotype was recorded at least ten times. A single base separates this from a much larger clone, so it may be a read error. V gene TRBV6-1 combines with J gene TRBJ1-2; 7 positions agree with TRBD1. The CDR3 runs 15 residues. V lost 6 bases and J lost 8; bases outside the gene matches: 15. The germline gives CDR1 MNHNS, CDR2 SASEGT. The CDR3 here is CASSKRPDRAGGYTF. DNA for the CDR3: TGTGCCAGCAGCAAAAGGCCCGACAGGGCTGGCGGCTACACCTTC.

The CDR3 DNA reads as TGCAGTGCCCAGGGGTGGACTCCCTACGAGCAGTACTTC. Translating it yields CSAQGWTPYEQYF. The chain combines TRBV20-1 with TRBJ2-7, with a weak D call TRBD1 (6 bases). The CDR3 consists of 13 residues. Germline CDR1 DFQATT, CDR2 SNEGSKA (reference sequence). The germline V and J ends were trimmed by 6 bases and 2 bases, with 14 bases remaining between them.

This clonotype appeared many times. The chain is built from TRBV12-3 or TRBV12-4 and TRBJ2-7; D remains unclear. Trimming stripped 3 bases from V and 2 bases from J, with 11 bases between. The CDR3 is 14 amino acids. The CDR3 DNA sequence: TGTGCCAGCAGTTTTCAGGACGGAGCCTACGAGCAGTACTTC. It yields the protein CASSFQDGAYEQYF.

This clonotype showed up just once. The chain links TRBV24-1 to TRBJ2-5, with TRBD1 matching 10 bases. The CDR3 runs 16 residues. V shed 4 bases and J 5 bases; nucleotides not matched to a gene: 9. CDR1 and CDR2 (germline): KGHDR, SFDVKD. CDR3 DNA sequence: TGTGCCACCAGTGACACCGGGACAGGGGCACGGGAGACCCAGTACTTC. Encoded protein: CATSDTGTGARETQYF.

This clonotype has ten or more counts. This rearrangement joins TRBV7-6 to TRBJ2-7, with a possible D match to TRBD1 (6 bases). Per germline, CDR1 SGHVS and CDR2 FNYEAQ. There are 15 residues in the CDR3. V gave up 5 bases and J gave up 1 base, with 15 bases separating them. CDR3 sequence reads: CASSLADSQSYEQYF. CDR3 DNA: TGTGCCAGCAGCCTGGCGGACAGCCAGTCCTACGAGCAGTACTTC. Combining the CDR3 with reference TRBV7-6 and TRBJ2-7 gives the whole variable domain GAGVSQSPRYKVTKRGQDVALRCDPISGHVSLYWYRQALGQGPEFLTYFNYEAQQDKSGLPNDRFSAERPEGSISTLTIQRTEQRDSAMYRCASSLADSQSYEQYFGPGTRLTVT.

The rearrangement joins TRBV18 to TRBJ2-2; maybe TRBD1 (5 bases). Germline-derived CDR1 and CDR2 are KGHSH and LQKENI. This CDR3 is built from 15 residues. The V and J ends lost 2 bases and 4 bases respectively, with 11 bases between them. Here the CDR3 reads CASSPAGIGTGELFF. CDR3 bases: TGTGCCAGCTCACCAGCAGGGATCGGCACCGGGGAGCTGTTTTTT.

The chain joins TRBV6-1 to TRBJ2-7; 14 bases line up with TRBD2. Germline V gene sequence: CDR1 MNHNS, CDR2 SASEGT. With 5 bases clipped from V and 4 bases from J, the junction kept 4 bases outside the gene matches. CDR3 length: 15 amino acids. CDR3 protein: CASSKGTSGGYEQYF. The CDR3 nucleotides read TGTGCCAGCAGTAAGGGGACTAGCGGGGGTTACGAGCAGTACTTC.